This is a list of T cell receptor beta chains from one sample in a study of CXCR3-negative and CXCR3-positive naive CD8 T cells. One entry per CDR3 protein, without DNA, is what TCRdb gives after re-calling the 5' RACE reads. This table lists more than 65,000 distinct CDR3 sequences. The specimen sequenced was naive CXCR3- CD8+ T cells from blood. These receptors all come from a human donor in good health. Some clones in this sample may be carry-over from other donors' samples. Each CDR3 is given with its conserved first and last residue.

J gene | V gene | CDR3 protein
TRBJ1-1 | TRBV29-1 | CSVAWWYEGPNTEAFF
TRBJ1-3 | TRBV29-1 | CSVEDLEESSGNTIYF
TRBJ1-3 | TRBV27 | CASSPGLGNTIYF
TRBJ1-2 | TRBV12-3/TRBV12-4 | CASSFHPGQGKEGYTF
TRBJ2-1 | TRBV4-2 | CASSQEGGAYNEQFF
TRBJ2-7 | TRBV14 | CASSPQGYEQYF
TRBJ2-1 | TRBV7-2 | CASSLSGDPNNEQFF
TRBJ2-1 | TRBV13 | CASSLWSSYNEQFF
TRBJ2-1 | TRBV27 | CASSLSLYSSYNEQFF
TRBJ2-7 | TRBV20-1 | CSASFPNSYEQYF
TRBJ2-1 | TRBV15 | CATSRDRAGPGGEQFF
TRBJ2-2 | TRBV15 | CATSREGGPGPNTGELFF
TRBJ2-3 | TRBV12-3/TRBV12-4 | CASSARDGTDTQYF
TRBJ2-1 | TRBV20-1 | CSANRGVGYNEQFF
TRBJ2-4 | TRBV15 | CATSRNPGEAGTENIQYF
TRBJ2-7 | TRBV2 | CASSPSGYAYEQYF
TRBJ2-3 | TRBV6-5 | CASRLGQGEVF
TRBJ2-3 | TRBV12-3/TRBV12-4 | CASNREAGTDTQYF
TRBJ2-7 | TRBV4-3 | CASSQALDGSYEQYF
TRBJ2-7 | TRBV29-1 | CSAGGAGSYEQYF
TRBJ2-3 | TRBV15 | CATSTEGAGDLTDTQYF
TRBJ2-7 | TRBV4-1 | CASSQGFASGVYEQYF
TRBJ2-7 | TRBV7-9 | CASSRRPGQGTEQYF
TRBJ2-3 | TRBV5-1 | CASSLFGSGGHRITDTQYF
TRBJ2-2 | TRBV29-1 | CSVHPYRSGELFF
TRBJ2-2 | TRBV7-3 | CASSQGANTGELFF
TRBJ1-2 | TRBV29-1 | CSVDRDVYGYTF
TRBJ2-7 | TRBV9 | CASSVAEGISYEQYF
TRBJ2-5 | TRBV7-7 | CASSRGRGQETQYF